The TCR beta chain described here comes from a study of shared clonotypes between healthy human individuals. Study at large: CD8 memory received one plate per donor, CD8 naive two, CD4 memory three and CD4 naive three.

Study results and limitations: Naive CD4 clonotypes were shared across a few donors at about 5%. Researchers found naive subsets generally carried larger estimated richness than memory subsets. The four-donor shared clonotypes exceeded non-shared clonotypes in generation probability, with non-shared ones scoring lower.

Measured with immunoSEQ multiplex PCR; TCRdb has only the in-frame clones, and not every one. The sample yields more than 900,000 clones, roughly 74% seen once. As to this clone: Its antigen is unidentified.

The receptor's source is a man aged 18 to 30 in good health. Some clones in this sample may be carry-over from other donors' samples. Sequenced input: memory CD4+ T cells from PBMCs. Subset meaning: CD45RA-negative fraction.

The DNA for the CDR3 is TGTGCCAGCAGTGAAGTGGGAGCGGGTGAGGGGGAGCAGTTCTTC. Translating gives CASSEVGAGEGEQFF. This rearrangement joins TRBV2 to TRBJ2-1; D perhaps matches TRBD2 (6 bases). CDR3 length: 15 residues. CDR1 is SNHLY, CDR2 FYNNEI, per germline. The V end lost 1 base, the J end lost 10 bases, and 17 bases lay between the germline ends.